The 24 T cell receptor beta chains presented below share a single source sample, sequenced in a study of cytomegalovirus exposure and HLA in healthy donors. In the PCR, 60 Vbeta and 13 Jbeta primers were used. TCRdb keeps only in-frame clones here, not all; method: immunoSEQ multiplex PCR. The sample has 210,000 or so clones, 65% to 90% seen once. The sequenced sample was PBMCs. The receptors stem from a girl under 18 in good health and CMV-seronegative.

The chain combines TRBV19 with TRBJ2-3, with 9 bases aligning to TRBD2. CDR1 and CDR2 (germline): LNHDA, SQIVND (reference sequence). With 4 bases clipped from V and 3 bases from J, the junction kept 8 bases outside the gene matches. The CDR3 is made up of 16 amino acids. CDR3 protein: CASSTPSGKGTDTQYF. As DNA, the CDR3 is TGTGCCAGTAGTACCCCTAGCGGGAAGGGGACAGATACGCAGTATTTT.

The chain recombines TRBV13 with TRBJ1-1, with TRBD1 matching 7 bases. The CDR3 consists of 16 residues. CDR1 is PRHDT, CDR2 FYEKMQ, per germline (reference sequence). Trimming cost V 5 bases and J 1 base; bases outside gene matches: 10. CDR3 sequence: CASSPPRDRANTEAFF. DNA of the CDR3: TGTGCCAGCAGCCCACCCCGCGACAGGGCGAACACTGAAGCTTTCTTT. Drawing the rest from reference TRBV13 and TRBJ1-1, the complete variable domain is AAGVIQSPRHLIKEKRETATLKCYPIPRHDTVYWYQQGPGQDPQFLISFYEKMQSDKGSIPDRFSAQQFSDYHSELNMSSLELGDSALYFCASSPPRDRANTEAFFGQGTRLTVV.

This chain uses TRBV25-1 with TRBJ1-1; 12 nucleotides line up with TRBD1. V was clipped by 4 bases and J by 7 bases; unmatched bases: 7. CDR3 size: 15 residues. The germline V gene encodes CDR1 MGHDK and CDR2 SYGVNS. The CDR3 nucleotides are TGTGCCAGCAGTGCCCTGGGACAGGGGGCTGTTGAAGCTTTCTTT. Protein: CASSALGQGAVEAFF. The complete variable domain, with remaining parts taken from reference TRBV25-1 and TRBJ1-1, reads EADIYQTPRYLVIGTGKKITLECSQTMGHDKMYWYQQDPGMELHLIHYSYGVNSTEKGDLSSESTVSRIRTEHFPLTLESARPSHTSQYLCASSALGQGAVEAFFGQGTRLTVV.

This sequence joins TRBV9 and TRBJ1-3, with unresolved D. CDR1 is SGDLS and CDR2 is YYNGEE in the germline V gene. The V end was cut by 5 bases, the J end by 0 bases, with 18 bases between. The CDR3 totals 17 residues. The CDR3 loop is CASRDNPSETSGNTIYF. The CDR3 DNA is TGTGCCAGCAGAGATAATCCTAGTGAAACCTCTGGAAACACCATATATTTT.

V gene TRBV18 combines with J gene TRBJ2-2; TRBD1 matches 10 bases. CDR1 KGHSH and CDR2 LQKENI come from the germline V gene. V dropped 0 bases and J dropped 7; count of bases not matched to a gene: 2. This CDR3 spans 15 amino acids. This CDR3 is CASSPPDRGYGELFF. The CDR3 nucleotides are TGTGCCAGCTCACCACCGGACAGGGGGTACGGGGAGCTGTTTTTT.

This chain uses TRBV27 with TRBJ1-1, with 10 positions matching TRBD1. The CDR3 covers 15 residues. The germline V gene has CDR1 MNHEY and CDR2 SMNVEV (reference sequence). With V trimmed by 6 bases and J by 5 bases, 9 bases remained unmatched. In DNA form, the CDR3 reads TGTGCCAGCAGGCGACAGGGGGCCGGGAGTACTGAAGCTTTCTTT. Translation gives CASRRQGAGSTEAFF.

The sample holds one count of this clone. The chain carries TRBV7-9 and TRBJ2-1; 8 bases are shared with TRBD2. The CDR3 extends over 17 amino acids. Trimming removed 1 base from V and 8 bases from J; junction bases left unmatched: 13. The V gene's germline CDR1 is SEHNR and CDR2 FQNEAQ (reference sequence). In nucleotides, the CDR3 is TGTGCCAGCAGCTTAGGAGGGAACGGGAGGGCCGGAGATGAGCAGTTCTTC. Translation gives CASSLGGNGRAGDEQFF. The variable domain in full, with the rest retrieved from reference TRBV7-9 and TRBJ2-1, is DTGVSQNPRHKITKRGQNVTFRCDPISEHNRLYWYRQTLGQGPEFLTYFQNEAQLEKSRLLSDRFSAERPKGSFSTLEIQRTEQGDSAMYLCASSLGGNGRAGDEQFFGPGTRLTVL.

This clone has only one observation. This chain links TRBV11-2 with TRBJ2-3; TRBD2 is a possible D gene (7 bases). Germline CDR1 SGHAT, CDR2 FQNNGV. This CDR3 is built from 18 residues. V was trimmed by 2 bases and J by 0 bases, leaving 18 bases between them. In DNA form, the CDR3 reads TGTGCCAGCAGCTTAAGGGGGGGGGCCACCCTAAGCACAGATACGCAGTATTTT. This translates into CASSLRGGATLSTDTQYF.

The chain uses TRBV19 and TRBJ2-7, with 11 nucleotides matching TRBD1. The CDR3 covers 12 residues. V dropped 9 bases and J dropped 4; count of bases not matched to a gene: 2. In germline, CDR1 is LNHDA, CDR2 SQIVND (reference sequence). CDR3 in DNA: TGTGCCAGCCGGGACAGGGGGTACGAGCAGTACTTC. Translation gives CASRDRGYEQYF.

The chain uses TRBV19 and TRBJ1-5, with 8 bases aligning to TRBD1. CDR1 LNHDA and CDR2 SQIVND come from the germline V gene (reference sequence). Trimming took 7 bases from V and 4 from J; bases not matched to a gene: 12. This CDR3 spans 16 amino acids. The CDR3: CASTYTTGARNQPQHF. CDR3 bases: TGTGCCAGTACCTATACGACAGGGGCTCGGAATCAGCCCCAGCATTTT.

The CDR3 DNA reads TGTGCCAGCAGTTATGACAGGAGGGGCTACACCTTC. This gives the protein CASSYDRRGYTF. This sequence joins TRBV6-5 and TRBJ1-2; D may be TRBD1 (6 bases). Trimming took off 3 bases at V and 8 bases at J, with 10 bases between the two ends. CDR1 is MNHEY and CDR2 is SVGAGI in the germline V gene. This CDR3 comprises 12 residues.

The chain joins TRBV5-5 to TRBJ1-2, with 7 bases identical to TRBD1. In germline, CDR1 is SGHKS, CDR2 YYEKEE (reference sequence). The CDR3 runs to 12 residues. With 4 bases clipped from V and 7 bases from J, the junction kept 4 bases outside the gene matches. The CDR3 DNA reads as TGTGCCAGCAGCGGGACAGCCGCTGGCTACACCTTC. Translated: CASSGTAAGYTF. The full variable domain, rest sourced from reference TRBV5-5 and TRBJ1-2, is DAGVTQSPTHLIKTRGQQVTLRCSPISGHKSVSWYQQVLGQGPQFIFQYYEKEERGRGNFPDRFSARQFPNYSSELNVNALLLGDSALYLCASSGTAAGYTFGSGTRLTVV.

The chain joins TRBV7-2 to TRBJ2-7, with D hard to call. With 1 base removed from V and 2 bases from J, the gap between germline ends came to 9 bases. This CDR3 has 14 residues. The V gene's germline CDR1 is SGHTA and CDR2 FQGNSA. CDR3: CASSLVADAYEQYF. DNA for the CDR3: TGTGCCAGCAGCTTAGTTGCGGATGCCTACGAGCAGTACTTC.

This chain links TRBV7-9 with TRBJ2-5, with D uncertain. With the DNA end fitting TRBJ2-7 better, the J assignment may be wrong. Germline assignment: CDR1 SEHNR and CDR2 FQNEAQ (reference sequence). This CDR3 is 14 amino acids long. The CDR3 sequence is CASSLAPGLGEQYF. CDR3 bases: TGTGCCAGCAGCTTAGCTCCCGGCCTAGGCGAGCAGTACTTC.

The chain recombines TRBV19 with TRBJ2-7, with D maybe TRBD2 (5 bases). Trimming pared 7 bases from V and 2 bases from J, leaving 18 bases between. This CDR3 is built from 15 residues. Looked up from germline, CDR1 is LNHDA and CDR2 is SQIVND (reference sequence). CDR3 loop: CASTEGAYGAYEQYF. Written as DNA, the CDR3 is TGTGCCAGTACCGAGGGAGCCTACGGAGCCTACGAGCAGTACTTC. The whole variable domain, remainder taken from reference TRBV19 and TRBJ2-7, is DGGITQSPKYLFRKEGQNVTLSCEQNLNHDAMYWYRQDPGQGLRLIYYSQIVNDFQKGDIAEGYSVSREKKESFPLTVTSAQKNPTAFYLCASTEGAYGAYEQYFGPGTRLTVT.

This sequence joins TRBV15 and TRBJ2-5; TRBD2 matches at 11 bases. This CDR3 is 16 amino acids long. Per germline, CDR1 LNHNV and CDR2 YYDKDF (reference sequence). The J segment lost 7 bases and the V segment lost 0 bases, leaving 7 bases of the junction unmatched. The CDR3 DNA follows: TGTGCCACCAGCAGAGAGACTAGCGGGAATGGAGGGACCCAGTACTTC. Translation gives CATSRETSGNGGTQYF.

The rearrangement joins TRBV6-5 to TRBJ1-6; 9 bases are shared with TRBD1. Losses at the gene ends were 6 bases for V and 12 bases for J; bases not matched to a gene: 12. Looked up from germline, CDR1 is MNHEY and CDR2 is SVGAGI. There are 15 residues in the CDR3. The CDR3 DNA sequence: TGTGCCAGCAGCTTATCCGGGACAGGGACCGAACCCCTCCACTTT. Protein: CASSLSGTGTEPLHF.

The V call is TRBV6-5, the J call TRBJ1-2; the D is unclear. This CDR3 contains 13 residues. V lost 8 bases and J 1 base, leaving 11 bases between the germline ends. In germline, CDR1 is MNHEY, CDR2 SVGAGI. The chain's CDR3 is CASWRENNYGYTF. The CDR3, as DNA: TGTGCCAGCTGGCGGGAGAATAACTATGGCTACACCTTC.

CDR3 bases: TGTGCCAGCAGCTTACAGGGGGCGCGAGGTACAGATACGCAGTATTTT. It codes for CASSLQGARGTDTQYF. This rearrangement joins TRBV7-2 to TRBJ2-3; 8 bases line up with TRBD1. Germline V gene lookup returns CDR1 SGHTA and CDR2 FQGNSA. The CDR3 has 16 residues. V trimming: 2 bases; J trimming: 3 bases; junction bases outside the gene matches: 7.

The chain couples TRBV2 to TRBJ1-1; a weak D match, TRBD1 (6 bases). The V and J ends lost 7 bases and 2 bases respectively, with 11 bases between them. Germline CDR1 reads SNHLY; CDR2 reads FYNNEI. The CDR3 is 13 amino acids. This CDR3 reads CASTTDSNTEAFF. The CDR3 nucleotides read TGTGCCAGCACGACGGACAGTAACACTGAAGCTTTCTTT. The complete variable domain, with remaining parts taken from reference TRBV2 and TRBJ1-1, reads EPEVTQTPSHQVTQMGQEVILRCVPISNHLYFYWYRQILGQKVEFLVSFYNNEISEKSEIFDDQFSVERPDGSNFTLKIRSTKLEDSAMYFCASTTDSNTEAFFGQGTRLTVV.

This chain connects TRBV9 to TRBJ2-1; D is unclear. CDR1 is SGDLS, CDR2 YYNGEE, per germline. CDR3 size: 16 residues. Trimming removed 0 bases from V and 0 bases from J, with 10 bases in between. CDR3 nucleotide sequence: TGTGCCAGCAGCGTAGCAGTTTCAAGCTCCTACAATGAGCAGTTCTTC. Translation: CASSVAVSSSYNEQFF.

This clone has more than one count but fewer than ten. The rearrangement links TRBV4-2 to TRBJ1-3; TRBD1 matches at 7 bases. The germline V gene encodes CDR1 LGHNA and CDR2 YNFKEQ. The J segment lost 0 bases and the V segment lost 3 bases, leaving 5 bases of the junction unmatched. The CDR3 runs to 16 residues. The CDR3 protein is CASSHEGQYSGNTIYF. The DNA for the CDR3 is TGTGCCAGCAGCCATGAGGGACAGTACTCTGGAAACACCATATATTTT.

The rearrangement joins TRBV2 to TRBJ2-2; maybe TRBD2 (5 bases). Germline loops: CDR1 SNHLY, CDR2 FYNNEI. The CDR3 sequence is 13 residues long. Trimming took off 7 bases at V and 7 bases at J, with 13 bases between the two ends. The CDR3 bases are TGTGCCAGCACGACTACGCTGAACGGGGAGCTGTTTTTT. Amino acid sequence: CASTTTLNGELFF.

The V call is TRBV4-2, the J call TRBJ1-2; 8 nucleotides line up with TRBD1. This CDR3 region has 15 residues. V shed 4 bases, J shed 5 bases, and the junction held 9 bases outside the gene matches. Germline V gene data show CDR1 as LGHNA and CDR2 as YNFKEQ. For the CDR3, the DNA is TGTGCCAGCAGCCTTGACCCCAGACAGGGGTATGGCTACACCTTC. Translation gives CASSLDPRQGYGYTF.